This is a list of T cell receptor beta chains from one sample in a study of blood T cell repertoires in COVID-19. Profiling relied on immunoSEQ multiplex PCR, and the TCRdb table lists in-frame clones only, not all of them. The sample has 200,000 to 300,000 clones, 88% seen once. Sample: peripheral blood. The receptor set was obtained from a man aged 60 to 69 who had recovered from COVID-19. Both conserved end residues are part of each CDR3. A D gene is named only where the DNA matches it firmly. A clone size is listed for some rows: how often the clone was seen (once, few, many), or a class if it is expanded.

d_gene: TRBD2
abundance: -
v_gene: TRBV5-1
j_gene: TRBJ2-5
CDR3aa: CASSLAASGGAETQYF
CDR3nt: TGCGCCAGCAGCTTGGCGGCTAGCGGGGGGGCGGAGACCCAGTACTTC

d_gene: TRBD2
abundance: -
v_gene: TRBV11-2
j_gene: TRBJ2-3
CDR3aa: CASSRLWAGGRTDTQYF
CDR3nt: TGTGCCAGCAGCCGGTTGTGGGCGGGGGGGCGAACAGATACGCAGTATTTT

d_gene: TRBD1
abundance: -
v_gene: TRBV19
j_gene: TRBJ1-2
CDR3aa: CASSVLDRDGYTF
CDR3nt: TGTGCCAGTAGTGTCCTCGACAGGGATGGCTACACCTTC

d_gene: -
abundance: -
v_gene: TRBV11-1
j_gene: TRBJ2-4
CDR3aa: CACSGRGSAKNIQYF
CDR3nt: TGTGCCTGCTCGGGACGGGGGTCGGCCAAAAACATTCAGTACTTC

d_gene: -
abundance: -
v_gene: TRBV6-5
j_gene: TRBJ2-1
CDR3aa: CASTVDNEQFF
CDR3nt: TGTGCCAGCACGGTGGACAATGAGCAGTTCTTC

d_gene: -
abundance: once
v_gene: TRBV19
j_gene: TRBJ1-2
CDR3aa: CASSMRQTNYGYTF
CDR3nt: TGTGCCAGTAGTATGAGACAAACTAACTATGGCTACACCTTC

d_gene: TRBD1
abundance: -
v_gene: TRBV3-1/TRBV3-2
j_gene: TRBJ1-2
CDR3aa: CASRQTSSGTGRQWGYTF
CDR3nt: TGTGCCAGCAGACAAACTTCTTCCGGGACAGGGAGGCAATGGGGATACACCTTC

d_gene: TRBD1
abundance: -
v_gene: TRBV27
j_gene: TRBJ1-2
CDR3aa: CASSMRQGISYSYGYTF
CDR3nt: TGTGCCAGCAGTATGAGACAGGGCATAAGTTATTCTTATGGCTACACCTTC

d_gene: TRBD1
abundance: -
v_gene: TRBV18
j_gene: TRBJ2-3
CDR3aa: CASSRPGQGLTDTQYF
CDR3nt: TGTGCCAGCTCACGGCCGGGACAGGGTCTCACAGATACGCAGTATTTT

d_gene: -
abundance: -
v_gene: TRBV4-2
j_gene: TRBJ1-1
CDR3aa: CASSQGEGRDTEAFF
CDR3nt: TGTGCCAGCAGCCAGGGGGAGGGGAGGGACACTGAAGCTTTCTTT

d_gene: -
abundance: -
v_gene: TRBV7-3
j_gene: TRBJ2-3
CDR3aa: CASSLLGASTDTQYF
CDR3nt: TGTGCCAGCAGCTTACTCGGTGCTAGCACAGATACGCAGTATTTT